The 3 T cell receptor beta chains listed next were all sequenced from one sample in a study of blood T cells in healthy people across ages. With a J-beta primer mix and a sample-barcoded 5' primer, a second PCR ran about 7 to 12 cycles. TCRdb re-analysed the 5' RACE reads in MiXCR, keeping a single row per CDR3 protein. The sample lists about 780,000 distinct CDR3 sequences, 20% to 30% seen once, with approximately 2.9% in the top ten. These records were also assigned to another study, of T cells of mothers and their children.

The specimen sequenced was blood. All receptors derive from a boy aged 5-17 years in good health.

This clonotype was found a few times. V is TRBV6-5 and J is TRBJ2-2, with 8 positions matching TRBD2. Germline V gene lookup returns CDR1 MNHEY and CDR2 SVGAGI. This CDR3 has 15 amino acids. The J segment lost 2 bases and the V segment lost 1 base, leaving 0 bases of the junction unmatched. CDR3 sequence: CASSYWTSNTGELFF. CDR3 bases: TGTGCCAGCAGTTACTGGACTAGCAACACCGGGGAGCTGTTTTTT.

This clonotype was seen more than once but under ten times. This chain joins TRBV19 and TRBJ2-6; a weak D match, TRBD2 (5 bases). The ends were cut back, 6 bases at V and 1 base at J, with 10 bases in the middle. Germline V CDR1 and CDR2: LNHDA, SQIVND (reference sequence). The CDR3 is 15 residues long. The CDR3 DNA sequence: TGTGCCAGTAGCTCCGGGGAATCTGGGGCCAACGTCCTGACTTTC. Protein sequence: CASSSGESGANVLTF.

The sample holds a few counts of this clonotype. The chain has TRBV28 and TRBJ1-4; D not resolved. CDR3 length equals 15 residues. Germline V gene sequence: CDR1 MDHEN, CDR2 SYDVKM. V shed 1 base and J shed 3 bases, with 9 bases lying between them. Written as DNA, the CDR3 is TGTGCCAGCAGTTTATATGAGGGTGCTAATGAAAAACTGTTTTTT. This codes for CASSLYEGANEKLFF.